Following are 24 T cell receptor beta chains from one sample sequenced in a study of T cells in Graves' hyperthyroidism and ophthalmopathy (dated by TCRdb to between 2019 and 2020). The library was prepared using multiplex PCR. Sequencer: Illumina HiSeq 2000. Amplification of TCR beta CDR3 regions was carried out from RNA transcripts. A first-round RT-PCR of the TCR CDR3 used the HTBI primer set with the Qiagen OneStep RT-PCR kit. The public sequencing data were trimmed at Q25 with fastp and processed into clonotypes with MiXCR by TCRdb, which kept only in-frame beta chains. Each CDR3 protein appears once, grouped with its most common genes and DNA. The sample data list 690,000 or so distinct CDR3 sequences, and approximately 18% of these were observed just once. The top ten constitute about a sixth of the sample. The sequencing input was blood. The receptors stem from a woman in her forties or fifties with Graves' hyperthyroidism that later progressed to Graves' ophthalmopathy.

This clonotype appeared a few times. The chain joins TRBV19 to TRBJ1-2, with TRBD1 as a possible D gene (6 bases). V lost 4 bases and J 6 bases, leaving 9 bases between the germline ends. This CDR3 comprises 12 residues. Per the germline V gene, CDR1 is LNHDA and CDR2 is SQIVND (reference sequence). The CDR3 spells CASSRGADGYTF. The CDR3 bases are TGTGCCAGTAGTAGGGGGGCGGATGGCTACACCTTC.

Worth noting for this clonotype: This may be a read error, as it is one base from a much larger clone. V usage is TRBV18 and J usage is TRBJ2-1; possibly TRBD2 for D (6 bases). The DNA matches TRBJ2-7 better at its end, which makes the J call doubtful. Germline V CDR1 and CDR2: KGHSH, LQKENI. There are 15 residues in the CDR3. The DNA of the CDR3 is TGTGCCAGCTCACCTCAGGACTACTCCTACAATGAGCAGTACTTC. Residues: CASSPQDYSYNEQYF.

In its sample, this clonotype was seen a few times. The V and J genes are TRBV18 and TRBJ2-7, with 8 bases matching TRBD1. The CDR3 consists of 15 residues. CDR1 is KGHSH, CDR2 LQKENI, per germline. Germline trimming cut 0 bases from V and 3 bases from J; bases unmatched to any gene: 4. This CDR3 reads CASSPPDRVFYEQYF. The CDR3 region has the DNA TGTGCCAGCTCACCACCGGACAGGGTTTTCTACGAGCAGTACTTC. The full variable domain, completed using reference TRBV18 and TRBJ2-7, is NAGVMQNPRHLVRRRGQEARLRCSPMKGHSHVYWYRQLPEEGLKFMVYLQKENIIDESGMPKERFSAEFPKEGPSILRIQQVVRGDSAAYFCASSPPDRVFYEQYFGPGTRLTVT.

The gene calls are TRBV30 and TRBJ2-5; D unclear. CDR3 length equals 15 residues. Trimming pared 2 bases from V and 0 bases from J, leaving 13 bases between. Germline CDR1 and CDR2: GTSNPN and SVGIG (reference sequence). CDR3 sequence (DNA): TGTGCCTGGAGTACCCCCTCCGGGTACCAAGAGACCCAGTACTTC. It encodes CAWSTPSGYQETQYF.

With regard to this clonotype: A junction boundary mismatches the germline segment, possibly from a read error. DNA of the CDR3: TGTGCCAGCAGTTTAGGATGGAACACTGGAGCTTTCTTT. Translation gives CASSLGWNTGAFF. The chain links TRBV12-3 or TRBV12-4 to TRBJ1-1, with D uncertain. This CDR3 spans 13 amino acids.

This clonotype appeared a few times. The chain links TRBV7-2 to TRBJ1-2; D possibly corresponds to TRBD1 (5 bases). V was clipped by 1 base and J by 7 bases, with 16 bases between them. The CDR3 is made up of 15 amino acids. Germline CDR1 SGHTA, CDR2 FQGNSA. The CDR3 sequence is CASSLDARGGSGYTF. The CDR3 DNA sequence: TGTGCCAGCAGCTTAGACGCCCGGGGGGGGTCTGGCTACACCTTC. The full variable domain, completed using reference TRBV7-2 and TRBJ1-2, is GAGVSQSPSNKVTEKGKDVELRCDPISGHTALYWYRQSLGQGLEFLIYFQGNSAPDKSGLPSDRFSAERTGGSVSTLTIQRTQQEDSAVYLCASSLDARGGSGYTFGSGTRLTVV.

CDR3 loop: CSVVQVDEKLFF. In DNA, the CDR3 is TGCAGTGTAGTACAGGTAGATGAAAAACTGTTTTTT. The rearrangement links TRBV20-1 to TRBJ1-4; possible D gene TRBD1, 5 bases. This CDR3 spans 12 amino acids. CDR1 and CDR2 (germline): DFQATT, SNEGSKA (reference sequence). The V end was cut by 7 bases, the J end by 6 bases, with 12 bases between.

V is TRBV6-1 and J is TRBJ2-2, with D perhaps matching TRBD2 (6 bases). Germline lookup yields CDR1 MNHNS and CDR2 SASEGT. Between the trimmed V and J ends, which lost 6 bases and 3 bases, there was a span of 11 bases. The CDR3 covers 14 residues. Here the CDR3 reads CASRPRLDTGELFF. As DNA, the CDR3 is TGTGCCAGCAGGCCTAGACTAGACACCGGGGAGCTGTTTTTT.

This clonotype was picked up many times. CDR3 in amino acids: CASSFETGDGYTF. The CDR3 nucleotides are TGTGCCAGCAGTTTTGAGACAGGGGACGGCTACACCTTC. The chain couples TRBV12-3 or TRBV12-4 to TRBJ1-2; TRBD1 matches at 8 bases. J was trimmed by 8 bases and V by 3 bases; bases with no gene match: 5. The CDR3 covers 13 residues.

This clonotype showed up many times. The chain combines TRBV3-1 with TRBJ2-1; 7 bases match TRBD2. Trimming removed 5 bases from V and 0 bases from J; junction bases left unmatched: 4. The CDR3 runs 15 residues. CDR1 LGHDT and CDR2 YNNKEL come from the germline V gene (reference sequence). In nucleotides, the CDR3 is TGTGCCAGCAGCATACGGACTAGCTCCTACAATGAGCAGTTCTTC. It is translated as CASSIRTSSYNEQFF.

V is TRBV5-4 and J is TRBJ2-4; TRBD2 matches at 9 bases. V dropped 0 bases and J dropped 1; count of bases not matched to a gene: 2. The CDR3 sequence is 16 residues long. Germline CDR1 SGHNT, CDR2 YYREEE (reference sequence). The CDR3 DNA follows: TGTGCCAGCAGCTTGGGCGGGGGGGCGGCCAAAAACATTCAGTACTTC. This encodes CASSLGGGAAKNIQYF.

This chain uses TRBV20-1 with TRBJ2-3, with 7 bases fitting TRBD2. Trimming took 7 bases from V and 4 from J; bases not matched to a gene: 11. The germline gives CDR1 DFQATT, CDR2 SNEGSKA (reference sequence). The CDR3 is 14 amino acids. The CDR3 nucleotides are TGCAGTGTAGGAGCTAGCGGTATCCCAGATACGCAGTATTTT. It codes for CSVGASGIPDTQYF.

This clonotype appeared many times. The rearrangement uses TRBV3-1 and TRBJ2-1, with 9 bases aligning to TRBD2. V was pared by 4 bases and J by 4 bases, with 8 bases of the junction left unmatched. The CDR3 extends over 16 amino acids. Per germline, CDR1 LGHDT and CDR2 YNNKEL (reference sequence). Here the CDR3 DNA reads TGTGCCAGCAGCCCCGCCAGCGGGGGGATTTACAATGAGCAGTTCTTC. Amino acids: CASSPASGGIYNEQFF.

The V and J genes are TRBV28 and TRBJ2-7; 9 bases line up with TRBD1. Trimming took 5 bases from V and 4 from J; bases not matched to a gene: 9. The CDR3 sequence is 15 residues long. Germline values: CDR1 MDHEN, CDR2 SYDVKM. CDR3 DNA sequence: TGTGCCAGCAGTATACCGGGGACAGGGAAGTACGAGCAGTACTTC. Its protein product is CASSIPGTGKYEQYF.

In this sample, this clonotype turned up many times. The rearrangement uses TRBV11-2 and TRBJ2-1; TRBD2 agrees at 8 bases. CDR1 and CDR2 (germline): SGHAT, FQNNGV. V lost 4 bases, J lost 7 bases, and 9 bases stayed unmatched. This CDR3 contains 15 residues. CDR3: CASSYTGGFVNEQFF. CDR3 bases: TGTGCCAGCAGCTATACGGGGGGGTTTGTGAATGAGCAGTTCTTC.

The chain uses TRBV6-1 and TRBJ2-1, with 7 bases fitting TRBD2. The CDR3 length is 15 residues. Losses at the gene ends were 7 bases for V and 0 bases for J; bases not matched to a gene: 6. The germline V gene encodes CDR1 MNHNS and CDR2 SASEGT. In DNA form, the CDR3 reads TGTGCCAGCAACCCTAGCGGAGGCTCCTACAATGAGCAGTTCTTC. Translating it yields CASNPSGGSYNEQFF.

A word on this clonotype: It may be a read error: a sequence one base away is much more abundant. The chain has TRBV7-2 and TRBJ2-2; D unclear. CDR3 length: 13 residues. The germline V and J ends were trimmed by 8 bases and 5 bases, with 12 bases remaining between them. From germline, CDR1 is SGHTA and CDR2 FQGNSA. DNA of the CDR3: TGTGCCAGCCTTTCGGTGAAGACCGGGGAGCTGTTTTTT. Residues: CASLSVKTGELFF.

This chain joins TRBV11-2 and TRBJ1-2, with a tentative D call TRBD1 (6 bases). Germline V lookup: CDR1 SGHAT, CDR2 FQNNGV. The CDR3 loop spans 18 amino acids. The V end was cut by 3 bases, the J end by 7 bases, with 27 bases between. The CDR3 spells CASSLGETGSSPLFGYTF. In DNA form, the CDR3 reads TGTGCCAGCAGCTTGGGTGAGACAGGAAGTTCCCCTCTATTTGGCTACACCTTC. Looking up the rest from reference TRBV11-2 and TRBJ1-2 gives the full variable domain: EAGVAQSPRYKIIEKRQSVAFWCNPISGHATLYWYQQILGQGPKLLIQFQNNGVVDDSQLPKDRFSAERLKGVDSTLKIQPAKLEDSAVYLCASSLGETGSSPLFGYTFGSGTRLTVV.

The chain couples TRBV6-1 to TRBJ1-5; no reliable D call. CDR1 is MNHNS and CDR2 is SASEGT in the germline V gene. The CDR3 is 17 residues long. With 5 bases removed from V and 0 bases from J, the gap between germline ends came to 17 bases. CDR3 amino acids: CASSLTSGRDSNQPQHF. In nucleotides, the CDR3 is TGTGCCAGCAGTCTAACCTCAGGACGGGATAGCAATCAGCCCCAGCATTTT.

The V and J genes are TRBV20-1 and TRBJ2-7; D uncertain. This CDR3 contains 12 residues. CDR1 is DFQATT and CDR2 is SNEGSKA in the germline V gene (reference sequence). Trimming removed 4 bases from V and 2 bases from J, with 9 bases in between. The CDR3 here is CSANKITYEQYF. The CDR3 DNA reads TGCAGTGCTAACAAAATTACCTACGAGCAGTACTTC.

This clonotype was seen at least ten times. The CDR3 DNA is TGCAGTCCTGACAGGGGGGACACTGAAGCTTTCTTT. Amino acid sequence: CSPDRGDTEAFF. The J gene is TRBJ1-1, the V gene TRBV20-1; 9 positions match TRBD1. The V gene's germline CDR1 is DFQATT and CDR2 SNEGSKA (reference sequence). CDR3 length: 12 residues. Germline trimming cut 8 bases from V and 3 bases from J; bases unmatched to any gene: 4.

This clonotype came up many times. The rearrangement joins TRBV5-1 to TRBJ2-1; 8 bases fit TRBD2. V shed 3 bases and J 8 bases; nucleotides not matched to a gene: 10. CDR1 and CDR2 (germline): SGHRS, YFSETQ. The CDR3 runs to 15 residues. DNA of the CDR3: TGCGCCAGCAGCTCCGGGTTAGCGGGGTTATATGAGCAGTTCTTC. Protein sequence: CASSSGLAGLYEQFF.

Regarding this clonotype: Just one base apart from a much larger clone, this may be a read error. CDR3 protein: CASKRDRGRSGYTF. DNA for the CDR3: TGTGCCAGCAAAAGGGACAGGGGACGGTCTGGCTACACCTTC. This rearrangement joins TRBV7-9 to TRBJ1-2, with 10 bases that match TRBD1. This CDR3 comprises 14 residues. J gave up 7 bases and V 7 bases, and 9 bases lay outside the gene matches. CDR1 SEHNR and CDR2 FQNEAQ come from the germline V gene (reference sequence).

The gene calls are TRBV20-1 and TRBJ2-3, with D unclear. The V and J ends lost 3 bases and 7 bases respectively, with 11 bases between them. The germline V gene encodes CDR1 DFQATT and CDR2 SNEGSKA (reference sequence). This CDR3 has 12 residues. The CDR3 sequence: CSARGPMYTQYF. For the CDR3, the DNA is TGCAGTGCTAGGGGCCCTATGTATACGCAGTATTTT.